The T cell receptor beta chain described here comes from a study of T cells in Graves' hyperthyroidism and ophthalmopathy. Overall study results and limits: The authors' 13 V-J model separated ophthalmopathy from stable hyperthyroidism.

The cohort's ophthalmopathy patients, a group with duration under 3 months, had a Clinical Activity Score of at least 3 and a NOSPECS grade of at least 4. Each diagnosis was grounded in clinical symptoms, serum thyroxine and TRAb, thyroid ultrasound, and orbital computed tomography. The CDR3 runs to 16 residues. The V end was cut by 4 bases, the J end by 6 bases, with 19 bases between. Germline CDR1 is MGHRA and CDR2 is YSYEKL. With regard to this clonotype: Its antigen is currently unknown.

Researchers took RNA transcripts and amplified the TCR beta CDR3 regions from them. First-round RT-PCR targeting the TCR CDR3 was performed with the HTBI primer set. TCRdb fed the multiplex PCR reads into MiXCR, producing one record per CDR3 protein. The table has 400,000 or so distinct CDR3 sequences, approximately 14% seen once; the top ten hold roughly a fifth. Sequencing was performed on blood. This TCR came from a woman in her 30s with Graves' ophthalmopathy. This chain links TRBV4-1 with TRBJ2-1, with a tentative D call TRBD2 (7 bases). Here the CDR3 DNA reads TGCGCCAGCAGCCTCCGGGGGGCCACCGGCGGCAATGAGCAGTTCTTC. Its translation: CASSLRGATGGNEQFF.